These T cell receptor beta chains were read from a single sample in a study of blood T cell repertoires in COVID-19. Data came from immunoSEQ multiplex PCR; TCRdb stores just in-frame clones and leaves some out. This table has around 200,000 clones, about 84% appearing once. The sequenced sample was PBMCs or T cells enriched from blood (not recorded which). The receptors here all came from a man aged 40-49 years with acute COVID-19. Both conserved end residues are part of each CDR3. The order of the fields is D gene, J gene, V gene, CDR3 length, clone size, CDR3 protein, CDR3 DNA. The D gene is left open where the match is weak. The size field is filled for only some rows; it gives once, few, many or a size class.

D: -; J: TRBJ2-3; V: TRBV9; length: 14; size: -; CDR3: CASSVGVLTDTQYF; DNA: TGTGCCAGCAGCGTAGGAGTTCTCACAGATACGCAGTATTTT
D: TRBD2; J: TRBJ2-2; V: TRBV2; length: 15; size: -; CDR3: CASKRLAGGSGELFF; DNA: TGTGCCAGCAAACGATTAGCGGGAGGGTCCGGGGAGCTGTTTTTT
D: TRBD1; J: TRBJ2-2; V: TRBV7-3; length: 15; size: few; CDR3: CASSPPGQYTGELFF; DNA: TGTGCCAGCAGCCCGCCGGGACAGTACACCGGGGAGCTGTTTTTT
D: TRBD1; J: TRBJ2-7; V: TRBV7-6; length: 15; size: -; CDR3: CASSWNQGARDEQYF; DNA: TGTGCCAGCAGCTGGAATCAGGGGGCGAGAGACGAGCAGTACTTC
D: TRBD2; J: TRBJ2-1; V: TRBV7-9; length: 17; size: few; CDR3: CASSSGTSGRVYNEQFF; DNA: TGTGCCAGCAGTTCCGGGACTAGCGGGAGGGTGTACAATGAGCAGTTCTTC
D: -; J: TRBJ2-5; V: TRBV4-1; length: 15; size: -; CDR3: CASSQDEGQQETQYF; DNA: TGCGCCAGCAGCCAAGATGAAGGACAGCAAGAGACCCAGTACTTC
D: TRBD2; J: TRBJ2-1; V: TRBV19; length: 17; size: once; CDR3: CASSTLLGTSEYNEQFF; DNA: TGTGCCAGTAGTACACTTCTCGGGACTAGCGAATACAATGAGCAGTTCTTC
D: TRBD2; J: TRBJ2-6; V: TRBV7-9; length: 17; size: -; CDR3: CASSLGTSGSGANVLTF; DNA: TGTGCCAGCAGCTTAGGGACTAGCGGCTCTGGGGCCAACGTCCTGACTTTC
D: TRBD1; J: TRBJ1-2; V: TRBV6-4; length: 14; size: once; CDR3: CASSDGGQGPYLTF; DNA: TGTGCCAGCAGTGACGGGGGACAGGGCCCATACCTCACCTTC
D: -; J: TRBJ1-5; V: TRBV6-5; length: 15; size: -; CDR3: CASRRFGEINQPQHF; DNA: TGTGCCAGCAGGAGATTTGGTGAGATCAATCAGCCCCAGCATTTT
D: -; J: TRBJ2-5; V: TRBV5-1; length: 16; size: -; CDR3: CASAPRGATAQETQYF; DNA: TGCGCCAGCGCACCTCGCGGAGCGACGGCCCAAGAGACCCAGTACTTC
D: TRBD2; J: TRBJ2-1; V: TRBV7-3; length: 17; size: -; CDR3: CASSLMASGFSYNEQFF; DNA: TGTGCCAGCAGCTTAATGGCTAGCGGTTTCTCCTACAATGAGCAGTTCTTC
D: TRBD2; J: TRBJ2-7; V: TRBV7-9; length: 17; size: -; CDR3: CASSSGLAGSGAYEQYF; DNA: TGTGCCAGCAGCTCGGGACTAGCGGGAAGTGGAGCCTACGAGCAGTACTTC
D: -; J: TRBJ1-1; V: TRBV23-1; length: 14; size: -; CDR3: CASRNQGRETEAFF; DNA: TGCGCCAGCAGGAACCAGGGACGGGAGACTGAAGCTTTCTTT
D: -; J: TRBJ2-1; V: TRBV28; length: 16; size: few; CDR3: CASSWTPGQAYNEQFF; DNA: TGTGCCAGCAGTTGGACGCCGGGACAAGCCTACAATGAGCAGTTCTTC
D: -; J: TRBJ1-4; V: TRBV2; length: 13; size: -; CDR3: CASSEQFNEKLFF; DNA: TGTGCCAGCAGTGAACAATTTAATGAAAAACTGTTTTTT
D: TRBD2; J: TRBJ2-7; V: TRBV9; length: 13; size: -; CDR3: CASSAGSGREQYF; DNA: TGTGCCAGCAGCGCCGGTAGCGGGAGGGAGCAGTACTTC
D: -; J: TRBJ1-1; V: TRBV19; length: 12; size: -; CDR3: CASSIDGFGAFF; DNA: TGTGCCAGTAGTATAGACGGGTTTGGAGCTTTCTTT
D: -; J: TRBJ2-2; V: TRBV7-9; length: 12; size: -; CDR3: CASSSGTGELFF; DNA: TGTGCCAGCAGTTCCGGCACCGGGGAGCTGTTTTTT
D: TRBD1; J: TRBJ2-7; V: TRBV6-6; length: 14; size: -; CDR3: CASGDRASSYEQYF; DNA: TGTGCCAGCGGGGACAGGGCCAGCTCCTACGAGCAGTACTTC
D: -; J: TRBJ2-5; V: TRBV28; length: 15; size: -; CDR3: CASSIKGQGKRTQYF; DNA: TGTGCCAGCAGTATCAAGGGGCAGGGGAAACGGACCCAGTACTTC
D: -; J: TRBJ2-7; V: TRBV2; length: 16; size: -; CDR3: CASISSRRTADYEQYF; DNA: TGTGCCAGCATCAGTTCCCGGCGGACAGCAGACTACGAGCAGTACTTC
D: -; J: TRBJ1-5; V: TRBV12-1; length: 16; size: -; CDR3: CASRTRETGGHQPQHF; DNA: TGTGCCAGCAGGACCAGGGAAACAGGGGGCCATCAGCCCCAGCATTTT
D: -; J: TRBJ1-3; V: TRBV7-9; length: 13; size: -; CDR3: CASFSLSGNTIYF; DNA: TGTGCCAGCTTTTCCCTCTCTGGAAACACCATATATTTT
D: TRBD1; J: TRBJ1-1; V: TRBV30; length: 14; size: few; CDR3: CAWRSGQGRTEAFF; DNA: TGTGCCTGGAGGTCCGGACAGGGGAGGACTGAAGCTTTCTTT
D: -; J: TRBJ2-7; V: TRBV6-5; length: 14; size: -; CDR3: CASRHGGTTYEQYF; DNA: TGTGCCAGCAGGCACGGAGGTACTACCTACGAGCAGTACTTC
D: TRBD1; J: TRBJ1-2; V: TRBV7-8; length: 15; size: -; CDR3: CASSVKGQGLNGYTF; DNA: TGTGCCAGCAGCGTTAAGGGACAGGGATTGAATGGCTACACCTTC
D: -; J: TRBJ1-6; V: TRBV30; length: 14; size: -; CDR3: CAWSLGTSNSPLHF; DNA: TGTGCCTGGAGTCTTGGGACAAGTAATTCACCCCTCCACTTT
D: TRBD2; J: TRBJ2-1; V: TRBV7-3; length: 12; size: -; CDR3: CASSSTGGEQFF; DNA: TGTGCCAGCAGCTCCACGGGAGGTGAGCAGTTCTTC
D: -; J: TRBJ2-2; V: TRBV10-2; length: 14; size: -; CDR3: CASSVEGSTGELFF; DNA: TGCGCCAGCTCAGTGGAGGGTAGCACCGGGGAGCTGTTTTTT
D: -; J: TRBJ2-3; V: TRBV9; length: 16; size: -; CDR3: CASSARGAGSTDTQYF; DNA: TGTGCCAGCAGCGCCCGAGGAGCGGGTAGCACAGATACGCAGTATTTT
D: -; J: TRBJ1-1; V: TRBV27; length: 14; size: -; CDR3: CASSFSVTNTEAFF; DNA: TGTGCCAGCAGTTTCTCGGTTACGAACACTGAAGCTTTCTTT